This TCR beta chain was identified in a study of cytomegalovirus exposure and HLA in healthy donors. Study results and limitations: Further analysis was carried out later, and it showed several of the most significant clusters appearing linked to common viral pathogens. Many donors carried some public TCRs, although rarity characterized most TCR sequences.

Trimming cost V 4 bases and J 4 bases; bases outside gene matches: 6. This CDR3 spans 15 amino acids. Germline-derived CDR1 and CDR2 are SGHRS and YFSETQ. Use of 60 Vbeta and 13 Jbeta primers characterized the PCR. Assay used: immunoSEQ multiplex PCR; TCRdb lists only in-frame clones, some missing. The sample data list around 100,000 clones. As to this clone: Antigen: not known.

The clonotype comes from a man aged 25 to 40 in good health and CMV-seronegative. The source material was PBMCs. V is TRBV5-1 and J is TRBJ1-2; TRBD1 aligns across 11 bases. As DNA, the CDR3 is TGCGCCAGCAGCCCGGGACAGGGGGGCGCCTATGGCTACACCTTC. Its protein product is CASSPGQGGAYGYTF. Full variable domain (remainder filled in from reference TRBV5-1 and TRBJ1-2): KAGVTQTPRYLIKTRGQQVTLSCSPISGHRSVSWYQQTPGQGLQFLFEYFSETQRNKGNFPGRFSGRQFSNSRSEMNVSTLELGDSALYLCASSPGQGGAYGYTFGSGTRLTVV.